The rows below give T cell receptor beta chains drawn from one sample of a study of regulatory T cells in long-lasting Graves disease. TCRdb passed the multiplex PCR reads through MiXCR, listing each CDR3 protein once. Among more than 650,000 distinct CDR3 sequences, around 30% were seen once, and the ten largest hold about two fifths. Material: peripheral blood mononuclear cells (PBMCs), obtained when the disease was refractory, from a patient treated with antithyroid drugs. The receptors stem from a female donor with Graves disease. Each CDR3 is given with its conserved first and last residue. Fields, in order: CDR3 length, clone size, V gene, D gene, J gene, CDR3 DNA, CDR3 protein. D genes are given only for firm matches. A clone size is listed for some rows: how often the clone was seen (once, few, many), or a class if it is expanded.

10	many	TRBV28	NA	TRBJ1-2	TGTGCCAGCTTGGGGGCAGATTACACCTTC	CASLGADYTF
13	many	TRBV28	NA	TRBJ2-2	TGTGCCAGCAGATCAGGGCCCACCGGGGAGCTGTTTTTT	CASRSGPTGELFF
14	NA	TRBV25-1	TRBD2	TRBJ2-7	TGTGCCAGCAGTGATGGGACTAGCAGCCACGAGCAGTACTTC	CASSDGTSSHEQYF
17	NA	TRBV20-1	NA	TRBJ1-5	TGCAGTGCCAGAGGGGCCAACTTAGGGTATAGCAATCAGCCCCAGCATTTT	CSARGANLGYSNQPQHF
14	few	TRBV6-1	NA	TRBJ1-5	TGTGCCAGCAGTCCAAGGGTAGGCAATCAGCCCCAGCATTTT	CASSPRVGNQPQHF
15	NA	TRBV10-1	TRBD1	TRBJ1-3	TGCGCCAGCAGTCCACGGACAGGGGACGGAAACACCATATATTTT	CASSPRTGDGNTIYF
17	many	TRBV28	TRBD1	TRBJ2-2	TGTGCCAGCAGCTACGGACAGGGAACCTATCACGCCGGGGAGCTGTTTTTT	CASSYGQGTYHAGELFF
14	few	TRBV18	NA	TRBJ1-5	TGTGCCAGCTCCATACAGGGAAACAATCAGCCCCAGCATTTT	CASSIQGNNQPQHF
13	few	TRBV11-2	TRBD1	TRBJ1-2	TGTGCCAGCCTCACCCGGACAGGCGAAGGTTTTGACTTC	CASLTRTGEGFDF
18	NA	TRBV5-1	TRBD2	TRBJ2-7	TGCGCCAGCAGCTTACGCGGACTAGCGGCCCTCGTTTCAGGCGAGCAGTACTTC	CASSLRGLAALVSGEQYF
15	NA	TRBV7-2	TRBD2	TRBJ2-1	TGTGCCAGCAGCTCCCGCGGACTAGCGGACAATGAGCAGTTCTTC	CASSSRGLADNEQFF
14	NA	TRBV19	NA	TRBJ1-1	TGTGCCAGTAGTATGAGACAGCCGAACACTGAAGCTTTCTTT	CASSMRQPNTEAFF
17	NA	TRBV5-4	TRBD2	TRBJ2-1	TGTGCCAGCAGCTTGACTAAGCGGGAGGGCCTGTACAATGAGCAGTTCTTC	CASSLTKREGLYNEQFF
11	few	TRBV12-3/TRBV12-4	NA	TRBJ2-2	TGTGCCAGCAGTCGGGGCTGGGAGCTGTTTTTT	CASSRGWELFF
14	few	TRBV6-1	NA	TRBJ1-1	TGTGCCAGCAGAGCCGGGACATCGCCACTCGAAGCTTTCTTT	CASRAGTSPLEAFF
14	many	TRBV28	NA	TRBJ1-5	TGTGCCAGCACCGAAAGATCAGGGAATCAGCCCCAGCATTTT	CASTERSGNQPQHF
16	NA	TRBV30	NA	TRBJ2-6	TGTGCCTGGAGTGTAGGGACCCTCTCTGGGGCCAACGTCCTGACTTTC	CAWSVGTLSGANVLTF
15	many	TRBV20-1	NA	TRBJ1-1	TGCAGTGCTCCTCGAGGACCTACGGTGAACACTGAAGCTTTCTTT	CSAPRGPTVNTEAFF
13	NA	TRBV11-2	NA	TRBJ1-1	TGTGCCAGCAGACCGATCGGCAGGCCGTGGGCTTTCTTT	CASRPIGRPWAFF
15	few	TRBV5-5	TRBD1	TRBJ1-1	TGTGCCAGCAGCTTGGATTGGGACAGGAACACTGAAGCTTTCTTT	CASSLDWDRNTEAFF
13	NA	TRBV19	NA	TRBJ1-5	TGTGCCAGTAGGCGACAAGGGAGTCAGCCCCAGCATTTT	CASRRQGSQPQHF
14	few	TRBV15	NA	TRBJ1-1	TGTGCCACCAACAGAGATTCAGGGAACACTGAAGCTTTCTTT	CATNRDSGNTEAFF
15	NA	TRBV28	TRBD1	TRBJ2-7	TGTGCCAGCAGCCCGAGCGGACAGGGGAACGACGAGCAGTACTTC	CASSPSGQGNDEQYF
15	NA	TRBV11-2	TRBD1	TRBJ2-7	TGTGCCAGCAGCGTAACCGGGACAGGACCCTACGAGCAGTACTTC	CASSVTGTGPYEQYF
15	NA	TRBV7-9	NA	TRBJ2-2	TGTGCCAGCAGTCGCGGGACTTTGAACACCGGGGAGCTGTTTTTT	CASSRGTLNTGELFF
14	NA	TRBV20-1	NA	TRBJ1-5	TGCAGTGCGAGGAAGACAGGAAGGCATCAGCCCCAGCATTTT	CSARKTGRHQPQHF
15	few	TRBV2	TRBD1	TRBJ1-1	TGTGCCAGCAGTGACCCGGGACAGGGTTCCGCTGAAGCTTTCTTT	CASSDPGQGSAEAFF
14	NA	TRBV29-1	TRBD2	TRBJ2-2	TGCAGCGTTGAAGCTAGCGGGATGTCCGGGGAGCTGTTTTTT	CSVEASGMSGELFF
13	NA	TRBV29-1	NA	TRBJ1-1	TGCAGCGTTGGACGTAGGGTGAACACTGAAGCTTTCTTT	CSVGRRVNTEAFF
15	NA	TRBV29-1	TRBD1	TRBJ2-7	TGCAGCGCTAGACGTGGGACAGGGGGCTCCTACGAGCAGTACTTC	CSARRGTGGSYEQYF
13	NA	TRBV5-1	NA	TRBJ1-2	TGCGCCAGCAGCCCGGTAACTAACTATGGCTACACCTTC	CASSPVTNYGYTF
13	NA	TRBV11-2	NA	TRBJ2-1	TGTGCCAGCAGCTTTGTGGGAAGCAATGAGCAGTTCTTC	CASSFVGSNEQFF
12	few	TRBV11-2	TRBD1	TRBJ1-1	TGTGCCAGCAGTGCAGGGCAGGGGGTAGCTTTCTTT	CASSAGQGVAFF
18	few	TRBV13	TRBD1	TRBJ1-1	TGTGCCAGCAGCTCGAGGACAGGTCTAAAGTCAAGTGGAACTGAAGCTTTCTTT	CASSSRTGLKSSGTEAFF
14	few	TRBV24-1	TRBD1	TRBJ1-1	TGTGCCGCCAGACCGACAGGGGTGAACACTGAAGCTTTCTTT	CAARPTGVNTEAFF
16	few	TRBV12-3/TRBV12-4	NA	TRBJ1-1	TGTGCCAGCAGCCAAGGGGGGGGCGGGTTTCGAACTGAAGCTTTCTTT	CASSQGGGGFRTEAFF
14	few	TRBV19	NA	TRBJ2-7	TGTGCCAGTATGACCGGGACAATACCCTACGAGCAGTACTTC	CASMTGTIPYEQYF
13	few	TRBV15	NA	TRBJ2-3	TGTGCCACCAGCAGAGATACCACAGATACGCAGTATTTT	CATSRDTTDTQYF
15	few	TRBV12-3/TRBV12-4	TRBD1	TRBJ2-7	TGTGCCAGCAGTCGGGACGAGGGGGCGGGCTACGAGCAGTACTTC	CASSRDEGAGYEQYF
14	few	TRBV28	TRBD1	TRBJ1-1	TGTGCCAGCAGTTTATGGGCAGGGGGCGTTGAAGCTTTCTTT	CASSLWAGGVEAFF
17	NA	TRBV10-3	TRBD2	TRBJ2-3	TGTGCCATCAGTGAGTCGGCGGTAGCGGGAGGAACAGATACGCAGTATTTT	CAISESAVAGGTDTQYF
16	NA	TRBV18	TRBD2	TRBJ2-2	TGTGCCAGCTCACCCGTAGCGGGACCGAACACCGGGGAGCTGTTTTTT	CASSPVAGPNTGELFF
15	NA	TRBV5-1	NA	TRBJ2-2	TGCGCCAGCAGAGACCTCCGGGACCTCACCGGGGAGCTGTTTTTT	CASRDLRDLTGELFF
20	NA	TRBV6-1	TRBD2	TRBJ2-2	TGTGCCAGCAGTCCCACCGCGGGACTAGCGGGGATTAGGAACACCGGGGAGCTGTTTTTT	CASSPTAGLAGIRNTGELFF
12	few	TRBV9	NA	TRBJ2-2	TGTGCCAGCAGCGTTTTGACCGGGGAGCTGTTTTTT	CASSVLTGELFF
15	NA	TRBV30	NA	TRBJ2-4	TGTGCCTGGACCTCCAAGCTGTTAGCCAAAAACATTCAGTACTTC	CAWTSKLLAKNIQYF
11	NA	TRBV29-1	TRBD2	TRBJ2-7	TGCGTGGGGGGGAAGGGCTACGAGCAGTACTTC	CVGGKGYEQYF
14	few	TRBV6-2/TRBV6-3	TRBD1	TRBJ2-4	TGTGCCAGCAGCGAAATGGACAGGGGAAACATTCAGTACTTC	CASSEMDRGNIQYF
16	few	TRBV11-3	NA	TRBJ2-2	TGTGCCAGCAGCCCCCGGACAGCCGCGAACACCGGGGAGCTGTTTTTT	CASSPRTAANTGELFF
12	NA	TRBV12-3/TRBV12-4	NA	TRBJ1-2	TGTGCCAGCAGTTTAAACGTCTATGGCTACACCTTC	CASSLNVYGYTF
13	few	TRBV29-1	TRBD2	TRBJ2-5	TGCAGCCTTTTGGGGCCTAGCGGCGCGACCCAGTACTTC	CSLLGPSGATQYF
14	NA	TRBV3-1	NA	TRBJ2-7	TGTGCCAGCAGCCAAGATCTAGGACCCTACGAGCAGTACTTC	CASSQDLGPYEQYF
18	few	TRBV11-2	TRBD1	TRBJ1-6	TGTGCCAGCAGCCCCGGATCCGGACAGGGGTTCTATAATTCACCCCTCCACTTT	CASSPGSGQGFYNSPLHF
18	NA	TRBV28	NA	TRBJ1-6	TGTGCCAGCAGCCCCCCGCCTGGGAGGTTTAAAAATAATTCACCCCTCCACTTT	CASSPPPGRFKNNSPLHF